This TCR beta chain was captured in a study of identical twins. Study-wide results and caveats: Within twin pairs, the out-of-frame alpha sequences they shared showed excess low generation probability. Cord blood's abundant beta clonotypes had fewer insertions, unlike memory repertoires.

To note about this clonotype: Antigen: not known.

Trimming pared 5 bases from V and 0 bases from J, leaving 17 bases between. The CDR3 is 17 amino acids. CDR1 MDHEN and CDR2 SYDVKM come from the germline V gene. TCRdb re-called the 5' RACE reads with MiXCR, one entry per CDR3 protein. The sample lists around 1.7 million distinct CDR3 sequences; about 32% were seen once. The source of this sequence is a newborn girl in good health. Input material: cord blood. The chain links TRBV28 to TRBJ2-1; D perhaps matches TRBD2 (5 bases). CDR3 amino acids: CASSHPYLGSSYNEQFF. The CDR3 DNA follows: TGTGCCAGCAGTCATCCATATTTAGGGAGCTCCTACAATGAGCAGTTCTTC.